One and the same sample provided the 18 T cell receptor beta chains below, sequenced in a study of T-cell memory formation after mild COVID-19. Via MiXCR, TCRdb re-called the 5' RACE reads, giving one row per CDR3 protein. The sample has 350,000 to 450,000 distinct CDR3 sequences; over 15% are singletons. The sequencing input was PBMCs or a T cell subset sorted from them (not recorded which). Every receptor here comes from an adult woman who had mild COVID-19 (a few samples of this study predate the infection). Cell type and time point are not known.

This chain links TRBV21-1 with TRBJ1-2. TRBV21-1 is deemed a pseudogene. This CDR3 has 13 residues. The CDR3 loop is CASFRQFNYGYTF. The CDR3 DNA follows: TGTGCCAGCTTTCGGCAATTCAACTATGGCTACACCTTC.

The V call is TRBV4-1, the J call TRBJ1-2; D is undetermined. Germline-derived CDR1 and CDR2 are MGHRA and YSYEKL. The V gene lost 1 base and the J gene lost 2 bases, with 17 bases spanning the gap. CDR3 size: 17 residues. The CDR3 protein is CASSQADGEAANYGYTF. In DNA, the CDR3 is TGCGCCAGCAGCCAAGCCGACGGGGAGGCCGCCAACTATGGCTACACCTTC.

This chain links TRBV9 with TRBJ2-7; TRBD1 matches 9 bases. The CDR3 sequence is 15 residues long. V trimming: 4 bases; J trimming: 3 bases; junction bases outside the gene matches: 8. CDR1 is SGDLS and CDR2 is YYNGEE in the germline V gene. CDR3 loop: CASSPRGQGFYEQYF. DNA for the CDR3: TGTGCCAGCAGCCCCCGTGGACAGGGGTTCTACGAGCAGTACTTC.

This clonotype appeared a few times. The chain joins TRBV7-9 to TRBJ2-3; D is undetermined. Trimming took off 5 bases at V and 3 bases at J, with 9 bases between the two ends. CDR3 length: 13 residues. Germline V gene data show CDR1 as SEHNR and CDR2 as FQNEAQ (reference sequence). CDR3 loop: CASSGSKTDTQYF. CDR3 nucleotide sequence: TGTGCCAGCAGCGGGTCGAAGACAGATACGCAGTATTTT.

The chain employs TRBV18 and TRBJ1-2, with TRBD1 identical over 8 bases. The CDR3 loop spans 13 amino acids. The trim removed 3 bases at V and 7 bases at J, leaving 4 bases unmatched. The V gene's germline CDR1 is KGHSH and CDR2 LQKENI. The DNA of the CDR3 is TGTGCCAGCTCACCGGGACAGGATTTTGGCTACACCTTC. It encodes CASSPGQDFGYTF.

The chain employs TRBV5-1 and TRBJ2-7, with 8 bases fitting TRBD2. Germline V gene lookup returns CDR1 SGHRS and CDR2 YFSETQ. The CDR3 covers 13 residues. V was pared by 0 bases and J by 7 bases, with 3 bases of the junction left unmatched. CDR3 nucleotide sequence: TGCGCCAGCAGCTTGGCCGGGACTAGAGAGCAGTACTTC. Its translation is CASSLAGTREQYF.

This clonotype was detected ten times or more. The junction does not match germline at one end; this may be a read error. The chain joins TRBV7-7 to TRBJ2-1; D is uncertain. CDR3 size: 13 residues. Germline values: CDR1 SSHAT, CDR2 FNYEAQ (reference sequence). CDR3 protein: CASSSTLVGEQFF. Here the CDR3 DNA reads TGTGCTAGCAGCTCCACTCTAGTGGGTGAGCAGTTCTTC.

The chain employs TRBV24-1 and TRBJ2-5, with 11 bases fitting TRBD2. The CDR3 consists of 16 residues. Germline V gene lookup returns CDR1 KGHDR and CDR2 SFDVKD. V gave up 4 bases and J gave up 2 bases; unmatched junction bases: 5. CDR3 in DNA: TGTGCCACCAGTGAAACTAGCGGGAGTAGTCAAGAGACCCAGTACTTC. It translates to CATSETSGSSQETQYF.

In its sample, this clonotype was seen a few times. This chain links TRBV24-1 with TRBJ2-7; possibly TRBD1 or TRBD2 for D (6 bases each). The CDR3 is 16 residues long. V lost 5 bases and J 5 bases, leaving 21 bases between the germline ends. Germline CDR1 and CDR2: KGHDR and SFDVKD. The CDR3 loop is CATSAGRYGGGNEQYF. The CDR3 DNA reads as TGTGCCACCAGTGCCGGGCGATACGGGGGCGGGAACGAGCAGTACTTC.

This clonotype was observed a handful of times. The chain is built from TRBV20-1 and TRBJ2-7; the D gene is possibly TRBD2 (5 bases). The CDR3 consists of 13 residues. The V end was cut by 6 bases, the J end by 0 bases, with 12 bases between. Germline V gene lookup returns CDR1 DFQATT and CDR2 SNEGSKA (reference sequence). CDR3 sequence (DNA): TGCAGTGCGACGGGGTTAAGCTCCTACGAGCAGTACTTC. Translated, it gives CSATGLSSYEQYF.

This sequence joins TRBV28 and TRBJ1-3, with D possibly being TRBD1 (5 bases). The germline V and J ends were trimmed by 4 bases and 4 bases, with 14 bases remaining between them. Germline CDR1 reads MDHEN; CDR2 reads SYDVKM. CDR3 length: 15 residues. The CDR3 region has the DNA TGTGCCAGCAGTTCCCCCACCCACAGGGGAAACACCATATATTTT. Translated, it gives CASSSPTHRGNTIYF.

The chain is built from TRBV29-1 and TRBJ1-6; no reliable D call. The CDR3 contains 13 residues. V was clipped by 4 bases and J by 5 bases, with 9 bases between them. Germline CDR1 reads SQVTM; CDR2 reads ANQGSEA. CDR3: CSVGSGDNSPLHF. CDR3 coding DNA: TGCAGCGTTGGTTCTGGTGATAATTCACCCCTCCACTTT.

This clonotype turned up a few times. This chain joins TRBV12-3 or TRBV12-4 and TRBJ2-3; 11 bases agree with TRBD2. The CDR3 has 15 amino acids. Losses at the gene ends were 5 bases for V and 6 bases for J; bases not matched to a gene: 7. CDR3 sequence: CASSPWTSGRDTQYF. The CDR3 DNA follows: TGTGCCAGCAGTCCATGGACTAGCGGGCGTGATACGCAGTATTTT.

This clonotype appeared a few times. In DNA, the CDR3 is TGTGCCAGCAGTTACTCTGGAAGGGTAGATACGCAGTATTTT. It is translated as CASSYSGRVDTQYF. The V gene is TRBV6-5, the J gene TRBJ2-3; D ambiguous. Trimming removed 0 bases at V and 5 bases at J, with 9 bases between. CDR3 size: 14 residues. Looked up from germline, CDR1 is MNHEY and CDR2 is SVGAGI.

V and J are TRBV7-9 and TRBJ1-6, with D perhaps matching TRBD1 (5 bases). CDR1 is SEHNR and CDR2 is FQNEAQ in the germline V gene (reference sequence). V was shortened by 1 base and J by 5 bases, with 15 bases between the two germline ends. The CDR3 spans 17 residues. CDR3 in DNA: TGTGCCAGCAGCTTAGGGGGCAGGGCTATGGATAATTCACCCCTCCACTTT. It codes for CASSLGGRAMDNSPLHF.

Here the CDR3 reads CASSYFRTANYGYTF. CDR3 DNA sequence: TGTGCCAGCAGTTACTTTAGGACAGCGAACTATGGCTACACCTTC. V usage is TRBV6-2 or TRBV6-3 and J usage is TRBJ1-2; perhaps TRBD1 as D (6 bases). The CDR3 covers 15 residues. Germline-derived CDR1 and CDR2 are MNHEY and SVGEGT. The ends were cut back, 1 base at V and 2 bases at J, with 11 bases in the middle.

The chain uses TRBV7-9 and TRBJ1-4; D not resolved. Trimming took off 7 bases at V and 7 bases at J, with 7 bases between the two ends. The germline CDR1 and CDR2 sequences are SEHNR and FQNEAQ (reference sequence). This CDR3 region has 11 residues. As DNA, the CDR3 is TGTGCCAGCACCAACGGTGAAAAACTGTTTTTT. Translating it yields CASTNGEKLFF.

This clonotype was counted many times. This chain joins TRBV7-2 and TRBJ2-3; TRBD2 matches at 9 bases. The CDR3 consists of 16 residues. The germline V gene encodes CDR1 SGHTA and CDR2 FQGNSA. The J segment lost 4 bases and the V segment lost 2 bases, leaving 7 bases of the junction unmatched. CDR3 protein: CASSLNPSGVADTQYF. CDR3 sequence (DNA): TGTGCCAGCAGCTTAAACCCTAGCGGGGTCGCAGATACGCAGTATTTT.